This T cell receptor beta chain was identified in a study of shared clonotypes between healthy human individuals (dated by TCRdb to 2020 to 2021). With regard to the full study: The cohort included three men and a couple of women between 18 and 49 years of age. Per donor, three plates each were used for CD4 naive and CD4 memory, two for CD8 naive, and one for CD8 memory. Blood TCR repertoires of five healthy adults were deeply sequenced to estimate repertoire size and the extent of clonotype sharing between individuals. To increase sequencing depth and limit assay-specific biases, different laboratories used diverse techniques to prepare libraries and sequence TCR repertoires. Per donor, leukapheresis produced somewhere between about 0.94 and 8.9 billion PBMCs. Study-wide conclusions, independent of this receptor: Naive subsets generally had larger estimated clonotype richness than memory subsets did. Rarefaction of sorted-subset datasets indicated incomplete sequencing despite the large sequencing depth. Clonotypes shared by all four sorted-subset donors showed higher generation probabilities than non-shared clonotypes. Only blood was sampled, and tissue TCR repertoires likely differ from those in blood. Because the study included only a small number of donors, the genetic and exposure-history diversity represented was limited. Pairwise subsampling led to the expectation that sequencing depth would affect the degree of clonotype sharing among donors. Around 5.4% of naive CD4, 3.5% of naive CD8, approximately 2.2% of memory CD4, and 0.4% of memory CD8 clonotypes were shared across several donors.

Taken from the germline V gene (reference sequence), the CDR1 and CDR2 loops are MNHEY and SMNVEV. From the cysteine through the phenylalanine, the CDR3 covers 15 amino acids. Solely the CDR3 DNA is kept, with 45 bases framed from the first base. At the junction V is shortened by 4 bases and J by 0 bases, with 11 bases in between. Points on this clone: Its antigen specificity is not known. Per-base quality was not reported, and no clone a single base away is much larger than it.

Healthy HIV-negative adults with no recently reported acute infections or vaccinations were included as donors. Every donor was a Caucasian adult residing in Nashville, Tennessee, USA. Magnetic negative selection was used to enrich CD4+ T cells, after which naive cells were positively selected on CD45RA and the negative fraction became the memory subset. Blood was obtained by leukapheresis, after which PBMCs were separated by Ficoll-Histopaque density gradient centrifugation and cryopreserved in liquid nitrogen vapor phase. Analytical flow cytometry was used to check the purity and quantity of each magnetically sorted T cell population. From each sorted fraction, genomic DNA was isolated and quantified by UV absorbance on a Nanodrop 2000c. Using the deep immunoSEQ assay, multiplex PCR amplified TCR CDR3 regions from genomic DNA. For each cell subset, the extracted genomic DNA was distributed evenly across all wells of several immunoSEQ 96-well plates, and each plate served as one replicate. For sorted subsets, about 200 ng genomic DNA, equal to some 30,000 T cell genomes, was loaded into each replicate PCR. The purified libraries were quantified using a Qubit 3.0 fluorometer, sized with a Bioanalyzer 2100, and then quantified again using the KAPA Library Quantification kit. Every immunoSEQ 96-well plate was sequenced on a dedicated single-read 150-cycle Illumina NextSeq 550 flow cell. Regarding the original processing steps: Because the immunoSEQ output included only junctional sequences and no quality scores, the filtering could not be the same as the filtering used for full-length reads. Sequences were annotated with PyIR, a Python wrapper for IgBLAST v1.9, using IMGT germline references to assign V/J genes and CDR3. Reads with weak V/J assignments (E-value above 1e-6), missing CDR3, stop codons, out-of-frame junctions, or ambiguous translated residues were removed. V3J clonotypes were defined by identical inferred V gene, J gene, and CDR3 amino acid sequence. Percentage overlap between repertoires was calculated by dividing the number of shared unique clonotypes by the size of the smaller repertoire. Three approaches were used to assess repertoire richness: RTK rarefaction, the Chao1 estimator, and Recon v2.1 estimates of unobserved clonotypes. OLGA was used to compute generation probabilities for all TCRbeta clonotypes that the gDNA method yielded from a few donors. The clones in this table, taken by TCRdb from immuneACCESS, are in-frame only. Not every clone is retained; where verified, under half of the shortfall comes from an unresolved V gene, and the cause of the rest is unknown. The DNA was the basis for D and trimming; V, J and clone size are from that table. The sample has 190,000 or so clones on record, approximately 60% of them singletons. The ten top clones hold about 10% of the sample.

The receptor chain draws on TRBV27 and TRBJ2-3; the D gene is possibly TRBD2, with 5 bases matching. The sample consisted of memory CD4+ T cells sorted from blood. This specimen's cell subset or site label, interpreted: CD45RA-negative fraction. The clonotype comes from a man between 25 and 39 years old in good health. The base sequence is TGTGCCAGCAGTTCACTAGGTTCCAGCACAGATACGCAGTATTTT. It translates to CASSSLGSSTDTQYF.